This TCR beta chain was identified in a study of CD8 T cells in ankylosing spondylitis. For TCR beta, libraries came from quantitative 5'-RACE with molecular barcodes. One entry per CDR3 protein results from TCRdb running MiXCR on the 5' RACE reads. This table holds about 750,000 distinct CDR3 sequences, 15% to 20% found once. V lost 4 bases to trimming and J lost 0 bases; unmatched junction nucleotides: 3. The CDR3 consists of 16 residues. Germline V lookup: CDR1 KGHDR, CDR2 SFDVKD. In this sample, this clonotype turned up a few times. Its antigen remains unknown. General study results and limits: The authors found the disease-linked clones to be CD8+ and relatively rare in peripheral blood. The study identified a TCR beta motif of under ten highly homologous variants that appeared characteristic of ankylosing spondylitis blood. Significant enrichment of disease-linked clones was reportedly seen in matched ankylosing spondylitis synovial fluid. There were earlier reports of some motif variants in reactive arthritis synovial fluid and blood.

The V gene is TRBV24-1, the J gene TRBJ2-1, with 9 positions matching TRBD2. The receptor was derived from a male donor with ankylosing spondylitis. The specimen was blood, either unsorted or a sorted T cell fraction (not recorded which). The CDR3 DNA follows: TGTGCCACCAGTGACATTAGCGGGAGCTCCTACAATGAGCAGTTCTTC. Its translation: CATSDISGSSYNEQFF.